The sequence of this T cell receptor (beta chain) was determined in a study of blood T cell repertoires in COVID-19. The CDR3 has 16 amino acids. In germline, CDR1 is LNHDA, CDR2 SQIVND (reference sequence). The ends were cut back, 10 bases at V and 0 bases at J, with 19 bases in the middle. Residents of about two dozen US areas, aged roughly 18 to 89 years, made up the participants. Clones were sequenced by immunoSEQ multiplex PCR, and TCRdb holds only the in-frame ones, with some missing. Among under 150,000 clones listed, around 82% were seen once. Sequencing was carried out using PBMCs or T cells enriched from blood (not recorded which). The sequence derives from a man aged 45-60 years in a cohort exposed to, infected with or recovered from COVID-19 (not recorded which). This chain uses TRBV19 with TRBJ2-4; a weak D match, TRBD1 (6 bases). CDR3 residues: CATETGKSLAKNIQYF. The CDR3 DNA reads as TGTGCCACCGAAACAGGGAAAAGCCTAGCCAAAAACATTCAGTACTTC.